The text below deals with one TCR beta chain. No antigen is known for it. The entry originates in a study of T cell responses to AZD1222 COVID-19 vaccine. Study results and caveats: Vaccine-associated CD4 TCRs spanned spike, dominant at 160-218 and 743-854.

Produced via immunoSEQ multiplex PCR; TCRdb's table is partial and in-frame only. Among 100,000 to 150,000 clones listed, less than 95% were seen once. The source is an adult in good health. The material sequenced was peripheral blood, taken on day 0 of AZD1222 vaccination.

CDR3 sequence reads: CASSLGPAGYTDTQYF. The CDR3 region has the DNA TGTGCCAGCAGCTTAGGTCCCGCAGGTTACACAGATACGCAGTATTTT. The V call is TRBV7-6, the J call TRBJ2-3; D gene unclear. CDR1 and CDR2 from the germline V gene are SGHVS and FNYEAQ. V lost 1 base and J 2 bases, leaving 13 bases between the germline ends. The CDR3 is made up of 16 amino acids. The entire variable domain, with the rest obtained from reference TRBV7-6 and TRBJ2-3, is as follows: GAGVSQSPRYKVTKRGQDVALRCDPISGHVSLYWYRQALGQGPEFLTYFNYEAQQDKSGLPNDRFSAERPEGSISTLTIQRTEQRDSAMYRCASSLGPAGYTDTQYFGPGTRLTVL.